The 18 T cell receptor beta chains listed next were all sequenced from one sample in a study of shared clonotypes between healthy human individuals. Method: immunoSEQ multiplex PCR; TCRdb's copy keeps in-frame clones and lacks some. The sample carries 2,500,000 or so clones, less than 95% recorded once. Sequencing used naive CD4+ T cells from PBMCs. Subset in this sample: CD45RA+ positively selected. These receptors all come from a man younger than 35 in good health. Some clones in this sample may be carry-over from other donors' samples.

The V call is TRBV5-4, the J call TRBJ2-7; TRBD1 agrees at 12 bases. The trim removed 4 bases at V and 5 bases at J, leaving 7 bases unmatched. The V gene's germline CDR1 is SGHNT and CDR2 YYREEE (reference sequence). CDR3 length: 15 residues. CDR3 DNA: TGTGCCAGCAGCCCACGGGACAGGGGGCTCGACGAGCAGTACTTC. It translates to CASSPRDRGLDEQYF.

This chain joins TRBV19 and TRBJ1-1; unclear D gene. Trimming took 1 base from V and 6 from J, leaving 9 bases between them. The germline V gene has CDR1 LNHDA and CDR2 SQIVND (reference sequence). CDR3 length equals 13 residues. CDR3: CASSIAPGPEAFF. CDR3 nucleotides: TGTGCCAGTAGTATAGCTCCAGGACCTGAAGCTTTCTTT.

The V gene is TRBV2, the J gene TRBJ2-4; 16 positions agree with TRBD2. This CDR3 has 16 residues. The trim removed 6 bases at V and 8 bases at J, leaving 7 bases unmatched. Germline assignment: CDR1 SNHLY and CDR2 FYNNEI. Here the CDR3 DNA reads TGTGCCAGCAGCGCCGGGACTAGCGGGAGGGGCCACATTCAGTACTTC. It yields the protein CASSAGTSGRGHIQYF.

DNA for the CDR3: TGTGCCAGCAGTGCTGGGCCACTCGGGTGGGGTGAAAAACTGTTTTTT. It is translated as CASSAGPLGWGEKLFF. The chain links TRBV6-1 to TRBJ1-4; D is undetermined. The CDR3 runs to 16 residues. CDR1 and CDR2 from the germline V gene are MNHNS and SASEGT. The V end lost 4 bases, the J end lost 7 bases, and 19 bases lay between the germline ends.

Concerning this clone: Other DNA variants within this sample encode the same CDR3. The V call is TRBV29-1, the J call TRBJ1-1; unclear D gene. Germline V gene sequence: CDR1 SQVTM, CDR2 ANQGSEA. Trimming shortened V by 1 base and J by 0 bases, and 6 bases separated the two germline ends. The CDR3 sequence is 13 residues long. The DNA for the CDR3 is TGCAGCGTTGAAGTACAGTTGAACACTGAAGCTTTCTTT. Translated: CSVEVQLNTEAFF.

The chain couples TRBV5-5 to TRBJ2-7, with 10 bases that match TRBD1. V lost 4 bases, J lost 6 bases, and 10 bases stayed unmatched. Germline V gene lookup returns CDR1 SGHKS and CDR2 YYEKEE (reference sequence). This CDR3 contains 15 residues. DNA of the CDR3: TGTGCCAGCAGCCCCGCCAGGACAGGGGGTGGCGAGCAGTACTTC. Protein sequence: CASSPARTGGGEQYF.

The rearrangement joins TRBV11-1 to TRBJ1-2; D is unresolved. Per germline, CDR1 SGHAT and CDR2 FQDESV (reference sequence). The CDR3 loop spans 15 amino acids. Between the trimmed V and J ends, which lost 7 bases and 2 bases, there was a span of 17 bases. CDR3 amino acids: CASTQTSARNYGYTF. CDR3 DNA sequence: TGTGCCAGCACCCAGACCTCCGCCCGCAACTATGGCTACACCTTC.

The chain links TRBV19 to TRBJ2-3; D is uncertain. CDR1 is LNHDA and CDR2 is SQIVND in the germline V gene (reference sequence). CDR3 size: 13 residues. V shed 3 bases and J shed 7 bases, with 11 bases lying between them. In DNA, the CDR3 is TGTGCCAGTAGTATTCAGGCGACGAATACGCAGTATTTT. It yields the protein CASSIQATNTQYF. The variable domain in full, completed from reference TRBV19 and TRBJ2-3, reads DGGITQSPKYLFRKEGQNVTLSCEQNLNHDAMYWYRQDPGQGLRLIYYSQIVNDFQKGDIAEGYSVSREKKESFPLTVTSAQKNPTAFYLCASSIQATNTQYFGPGTRLTVL.

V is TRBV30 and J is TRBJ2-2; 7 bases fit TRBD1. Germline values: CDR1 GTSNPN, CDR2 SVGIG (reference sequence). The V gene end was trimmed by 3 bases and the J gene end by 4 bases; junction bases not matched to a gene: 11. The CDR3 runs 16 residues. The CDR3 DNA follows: TGTGCCTGGAGGGCCGAATACAGGGGCCCCACCGGGGAGCTGTTTTTT. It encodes CAWRAEYRGPTGELFF. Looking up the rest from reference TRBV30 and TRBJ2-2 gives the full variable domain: SQTIHQWPATLVQPVGSPLSLECTVEGTSNPNLYWYRQAAGRGLQLLFYSVGIGQISSEVPQNLSASRPQDRQFILSSKKLLLSDSGFYLCAWRAEYRGPTGELFFGEGSRLTVL.

DNA of the CDR3: TGTGCCAGCAGTGGGGCTAGCGGGAGGGTGGATACGCAGTATTTT. Translating it yields CASSGASGRVDTQYF. The chain recombines TRBV2 with TRBJ2-3; 12 nucleotides line up with TRBD2. In germline, CDR1 is SNHLY, CDR2 FYNNEI. The CDR3 extends over 15 amino acids. The V and J ends lost 4 bases and 6 bases, in that order; junction bases with no gene match: 5.

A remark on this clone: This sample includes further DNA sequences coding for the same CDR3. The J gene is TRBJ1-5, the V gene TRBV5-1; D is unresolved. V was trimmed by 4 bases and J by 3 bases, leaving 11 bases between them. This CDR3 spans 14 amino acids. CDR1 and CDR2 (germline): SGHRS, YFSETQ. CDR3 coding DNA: TGCGCCAGCAGCCTCCCGGGTCCCAATCAGCCCCAGCATTTT. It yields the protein CASSLPGPNQPQHF.

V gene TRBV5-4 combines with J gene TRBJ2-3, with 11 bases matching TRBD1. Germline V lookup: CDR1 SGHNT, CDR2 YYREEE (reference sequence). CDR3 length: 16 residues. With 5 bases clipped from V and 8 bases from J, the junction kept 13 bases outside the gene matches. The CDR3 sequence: CASRPGTGGTLVTQYF. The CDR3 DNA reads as TGTGCCAGCAGACCGGGGACAGGGGGTACTTTGGTTACGCAGTATTTT.

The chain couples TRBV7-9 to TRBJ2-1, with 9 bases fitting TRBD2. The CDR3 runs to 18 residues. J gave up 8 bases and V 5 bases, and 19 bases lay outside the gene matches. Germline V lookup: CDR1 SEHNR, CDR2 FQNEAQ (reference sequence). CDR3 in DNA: TGTGCCAGCAGCCAAAGAGGAGGACTAGCGAGGGGGGTTGATGAGCAGTTCTTC. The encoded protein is CASSQRGGLARGVDEQFF.

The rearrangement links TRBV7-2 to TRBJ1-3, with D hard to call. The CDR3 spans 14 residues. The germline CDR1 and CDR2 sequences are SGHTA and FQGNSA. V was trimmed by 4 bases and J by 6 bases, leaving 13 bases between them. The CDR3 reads CASSSSGAINTIYF. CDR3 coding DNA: TGTGCCAGCAGCTCCTCGGGAGCTATAAACACCATATATTTT.

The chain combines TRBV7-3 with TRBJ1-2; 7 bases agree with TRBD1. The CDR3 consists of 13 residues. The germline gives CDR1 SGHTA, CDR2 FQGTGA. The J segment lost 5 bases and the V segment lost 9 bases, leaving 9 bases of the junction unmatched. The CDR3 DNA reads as TGTGCCAGTTCCACAGGGGCCGGATATGGCTACACCTTC. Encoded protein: CASSTGAGYGYTF. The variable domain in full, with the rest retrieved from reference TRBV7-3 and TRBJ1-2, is GAGVSQTPSNKVTEKGKYVELRCDPISGHTALYWYRQSLGQGPEFLIYFQGTGAADDSGLPNDRFFAVRPEGSVSTLKIQRTERGDSAVYLCASSTGAGYGYTFGSGTRLTVV.

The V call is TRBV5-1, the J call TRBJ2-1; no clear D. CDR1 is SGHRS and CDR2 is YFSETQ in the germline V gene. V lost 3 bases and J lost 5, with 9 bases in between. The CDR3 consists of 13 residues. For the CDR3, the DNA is TGCGCCAGCAGCTCCCTCGAAAACAATGAGCAGTTCTTC. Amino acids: CASSSLENNEQFF.

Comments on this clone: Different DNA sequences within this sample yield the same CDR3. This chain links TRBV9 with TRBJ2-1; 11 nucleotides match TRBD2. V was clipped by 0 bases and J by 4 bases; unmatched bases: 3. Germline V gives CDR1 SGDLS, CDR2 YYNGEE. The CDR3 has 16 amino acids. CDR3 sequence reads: CASSVVGTSGYNEQFF. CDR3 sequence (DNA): TGTGCCAGCAGCGTAGTTGGGACTAGCGGATACAATGAGCAGTTCTTC.

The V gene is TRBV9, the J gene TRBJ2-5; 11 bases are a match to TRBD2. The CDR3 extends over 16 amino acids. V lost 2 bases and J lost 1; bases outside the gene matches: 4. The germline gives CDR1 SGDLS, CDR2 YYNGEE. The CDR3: CASSVTGTSGQETQYF. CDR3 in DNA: TGTGCCAGCAGCGTTACCGGGACTAGCGGCCAAGAGACCCAGTACTTC. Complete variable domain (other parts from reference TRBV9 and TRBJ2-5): DSGVTQTPKHLITATGQRVTLRCSPRSGDLSVYWYQQSLDQGLQFLIQYYNGEERAKGNILERFSAQQFPDLHSELNLSSLELGDSALYFCASSVTGTSGQETQYFGPGTRLLVL.